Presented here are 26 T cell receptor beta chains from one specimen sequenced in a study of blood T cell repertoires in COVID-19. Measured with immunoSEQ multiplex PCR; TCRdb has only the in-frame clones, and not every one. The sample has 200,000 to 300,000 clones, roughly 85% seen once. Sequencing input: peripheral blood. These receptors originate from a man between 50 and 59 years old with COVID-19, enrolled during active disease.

The CDR3 nucleotides read TGTGCCAGCAGTTTTGAGGGACAGAGGTTCTTC. It translates to CASSFEGQRFF. This sequence joins TRBV28 and TRBJ2-1, with TRBD1 matching over 7 bases. The CDR3 extends over 11 amino acids. The V gene end was trimmed by 3 bases and the J gene end by 15 bases; junction bases not matched to a gene: 5. Germline lookup yields CDR1 MDHEN and CDR2 SYDVKM. The full variable domain, with the rest looked up from reference TRBV28 and TRBJ2-1, is DVKVTQSSRYLVKRTGEKVFLECVQDMDHENMFWYRQDPGLGLRLIYFSYDVKMKEKGDIPEGYSVSREKKERFSLILESASTNQTSMYLCASSFEGQRFFGPGTRLTVL.

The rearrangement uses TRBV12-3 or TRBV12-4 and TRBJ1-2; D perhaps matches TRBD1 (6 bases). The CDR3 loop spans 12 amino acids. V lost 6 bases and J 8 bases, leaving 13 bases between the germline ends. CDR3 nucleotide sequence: TGTGCCAGCAGGATCCCAGGGGCCGGCTACACCTTC. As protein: CASRIPGAGYTF.

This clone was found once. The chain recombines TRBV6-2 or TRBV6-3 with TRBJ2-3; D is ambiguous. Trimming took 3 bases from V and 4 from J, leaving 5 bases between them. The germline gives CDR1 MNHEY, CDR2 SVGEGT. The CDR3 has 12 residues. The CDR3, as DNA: TGTGCCAGCAGTTATAATGCAGATACGCAGTATTTT. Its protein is CASSYNADTQYF.

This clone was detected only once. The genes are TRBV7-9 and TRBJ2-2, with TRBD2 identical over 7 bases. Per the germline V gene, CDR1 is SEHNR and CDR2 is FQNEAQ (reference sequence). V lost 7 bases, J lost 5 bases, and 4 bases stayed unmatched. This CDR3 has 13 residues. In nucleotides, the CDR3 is TGTGCCAGCAACTCCGGGGGGACCGGGGAGCTGTTTTTT. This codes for CASNSGGTGELFF.

In DNA form, the CDR3 reads TGTGCCAGCAGTGATCACTTGCGGGGGGGCGGGCCAGAGACCCAGTACTTC. It codes for CASSDHLRGGGPETQYF. The V call is TRBV2, the J call TRBJ2-5; 9 positions match TRBD2. There are 17 residues in the CDR3. Germline-derived CDR1 and CDR2 are SNHLY and FYNNEI. V shed 3 bases and J 4 bases; nucleotides not matched to a gene: 12.

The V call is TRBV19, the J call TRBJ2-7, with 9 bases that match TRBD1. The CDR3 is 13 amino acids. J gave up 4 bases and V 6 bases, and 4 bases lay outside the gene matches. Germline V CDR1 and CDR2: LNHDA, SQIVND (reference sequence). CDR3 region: CASRPTGGYEQYF. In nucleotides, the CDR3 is TGTGCCAGTAGACCGACAGGGGGGTACGAGCAGTACTTC. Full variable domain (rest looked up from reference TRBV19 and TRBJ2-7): DGGITQSPKYLFRKEGQNVTLSCEQNLNHDAMYWYRQDPGQGLRLIYYSQIVNDFQKGDIAEGYSVSREKKESFPLTVTSAQKNPTAFYLCASRPTGGYEQYFGPGTRLTVT.

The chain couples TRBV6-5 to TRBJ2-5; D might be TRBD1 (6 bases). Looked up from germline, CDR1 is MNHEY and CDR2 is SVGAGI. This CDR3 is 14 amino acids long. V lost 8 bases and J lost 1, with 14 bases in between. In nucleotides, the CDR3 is TGTGCCAGCCGTCTCGGGACAATCCAAGAGACCCAGTACTTC. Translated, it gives CASRLGTIQETQYF.

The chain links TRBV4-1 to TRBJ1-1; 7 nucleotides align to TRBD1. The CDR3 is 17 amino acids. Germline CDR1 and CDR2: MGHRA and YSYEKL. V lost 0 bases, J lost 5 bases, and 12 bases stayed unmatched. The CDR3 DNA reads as TGCGCCAGCAGCCAAGAATATCAGAGGGGGCGCCTAACTGAAGCTTTCTTT. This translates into CASSQEYQRGRLTEAFF.

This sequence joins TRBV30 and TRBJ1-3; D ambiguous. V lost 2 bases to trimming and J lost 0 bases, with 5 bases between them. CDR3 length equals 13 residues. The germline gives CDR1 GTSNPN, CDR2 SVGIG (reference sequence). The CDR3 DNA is TGTGCCTGGAGTCTCGGCTCTGGAAACACCATATATTTT. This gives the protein CAWSLGSGNTIYF.

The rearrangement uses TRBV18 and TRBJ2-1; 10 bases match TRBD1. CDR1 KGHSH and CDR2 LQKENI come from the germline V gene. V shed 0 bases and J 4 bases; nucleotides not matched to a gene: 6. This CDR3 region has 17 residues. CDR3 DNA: TGTGCCAGCTCACCACCTTATGGGACAGGGGAATACAATGAGCAGTTCTTC. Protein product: CASSPPYGTGEYNEQFF.

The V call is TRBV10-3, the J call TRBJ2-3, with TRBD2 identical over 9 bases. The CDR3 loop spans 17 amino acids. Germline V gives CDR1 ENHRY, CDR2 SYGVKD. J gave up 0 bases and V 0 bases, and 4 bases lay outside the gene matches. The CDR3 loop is CAISESTSGLSTDTQYF. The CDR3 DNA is TGTGCCATCAGTGAGTCGACTAGCGGACTTAGCACAGATACGCAGTATTTT.

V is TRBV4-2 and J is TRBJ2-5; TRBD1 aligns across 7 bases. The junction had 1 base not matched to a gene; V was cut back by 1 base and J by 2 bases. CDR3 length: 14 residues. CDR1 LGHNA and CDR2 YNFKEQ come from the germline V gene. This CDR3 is CASSQVQGQETQYF. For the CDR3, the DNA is TGTGCCAGCAGCCAAGTACAGGGGCAAGAGACCCAGTACTTC.

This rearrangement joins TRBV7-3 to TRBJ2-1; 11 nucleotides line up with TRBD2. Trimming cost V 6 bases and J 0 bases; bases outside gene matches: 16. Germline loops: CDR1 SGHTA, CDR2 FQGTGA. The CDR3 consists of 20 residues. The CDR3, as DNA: TGTGCCAGCAGGGCAGGGGCGGACCTAGCGGGGGGCTACTCCTACAATGAGCAGTTCTTC. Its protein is CASRAGADLAGGYSYNEQFF. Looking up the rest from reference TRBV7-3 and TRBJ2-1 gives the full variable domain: GAGVSQTPSNKVTEKGKYVELRCDPISGHTALYWYRQSLGQGPEFLIYFQGTGAADDSGLPNDRFFAVRPEGSVSTLKIQRTERGDSAVYLCASRAGADLAGGYSYNEQFFGPGTRLTVL.

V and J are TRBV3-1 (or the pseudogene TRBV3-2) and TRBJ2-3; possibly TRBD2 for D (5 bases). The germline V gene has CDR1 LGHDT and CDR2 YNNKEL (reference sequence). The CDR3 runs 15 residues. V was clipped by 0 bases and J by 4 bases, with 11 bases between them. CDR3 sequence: CASSQDFGVADTQYF. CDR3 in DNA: TGTGCCAGCAGCCAAGATTTCGGGGTGGCAGATACGCAGTATTTT.

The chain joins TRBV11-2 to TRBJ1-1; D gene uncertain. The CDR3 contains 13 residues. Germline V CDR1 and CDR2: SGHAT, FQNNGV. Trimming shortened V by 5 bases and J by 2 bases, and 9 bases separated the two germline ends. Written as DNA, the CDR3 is TGTGCCAGCAGCAGCGACTTTAACACTGAAGCTTTCTTT. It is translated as CASSSDFNTEAFF. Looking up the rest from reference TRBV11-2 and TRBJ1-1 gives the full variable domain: EAGVAQSPRYKIIEKRQSVAFWCNPISGHATLYWYQQILGQGPKLLIQFQNNGVVDDSQLPKDRFSAERLKGVDSTLKIQPAKLEDSAVYLCASSSDFNTEAFFGQGTRLTVV.

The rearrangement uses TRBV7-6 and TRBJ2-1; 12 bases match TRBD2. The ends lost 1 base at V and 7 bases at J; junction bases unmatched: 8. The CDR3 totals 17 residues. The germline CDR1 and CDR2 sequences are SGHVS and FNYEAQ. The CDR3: CASSLEASGGAANEQFF. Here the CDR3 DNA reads TGTGCCAGCAGCTTAGAGGCTAGCGGGGGGGCCGCTAATGAGCAGTTCTTC. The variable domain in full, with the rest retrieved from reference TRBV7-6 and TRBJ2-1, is GAGVSQSPRYKVTKRGQDVALRCDPISGHVSLYWYRQALGQGPEFLTYFNYEAQQDKSGLPNDRFSAERPEGSISTLTIQRTEQRDSAMYRCASSLEASGGAANEQFFGPGTRLTVL.

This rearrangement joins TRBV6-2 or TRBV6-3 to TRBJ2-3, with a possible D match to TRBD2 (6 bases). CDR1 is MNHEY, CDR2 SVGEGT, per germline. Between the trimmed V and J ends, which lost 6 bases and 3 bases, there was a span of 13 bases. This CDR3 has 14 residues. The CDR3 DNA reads TGTGCCAGCAGCCCCATTGGGGGGACAGATACGCAGTATTTT. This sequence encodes CASSPIGGTDTQYF.

CDR3 protein: CATSGYRGPETQYF. In DNA, the CDR3 is TGTGCCACCAGCGGTTACAGGGGGCCCGAGACCCAGTACTTC. The V and J genes are TRBV15 and TRBJ2-5, with TRBD1 matching over 9 bases. V trimming: 5 bases; J trimming: 5 bases; junction bases outside the gene matches: 6. Germline CDR1 LNHNV, CDR2 YYDKDF (reference sequence). The CDR3 loop spans 14 amino acids. The whole variable domain, filled in from reference TRBV15 and TRBJ2-5, reads DAMVIQNPRYQVTQFGKPVTLSCSQTLNHNVMYWYQQKSSQAPKLLFHYYDKDFNNEADTPDNFQSRRPNTSFCFLDIRSPGLGDTAMYLCATSGYRGPETQYFGPGTRLLVL.

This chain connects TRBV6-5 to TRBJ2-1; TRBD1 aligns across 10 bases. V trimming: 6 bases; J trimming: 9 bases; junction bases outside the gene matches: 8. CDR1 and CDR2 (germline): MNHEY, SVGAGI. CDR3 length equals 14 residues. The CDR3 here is CASRGTGVISEQFF. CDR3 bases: TGTGCCAGCAGGGGGACAGGGGTTATCAGTGAGCAGTTCTTC.

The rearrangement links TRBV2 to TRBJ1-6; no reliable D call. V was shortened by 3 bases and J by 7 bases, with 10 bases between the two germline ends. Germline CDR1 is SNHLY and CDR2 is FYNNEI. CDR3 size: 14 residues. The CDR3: CASSDPGWNSPLHF. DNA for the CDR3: TGTGCCAGCAGTGACCCGGGATGGAATTCACCCCTCCACTTT. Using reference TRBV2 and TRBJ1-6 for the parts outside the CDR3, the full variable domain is EPEVTQTPSHQVTQMGQEVILRCVPISNHLYFYWYRQILGQKVEFLVSFYNNEISEKSEIFDDQFSVERPDGSNFTLKIRSTKLEDSAMYFCASSDPGWNSPLHFGNGTRLTVT.

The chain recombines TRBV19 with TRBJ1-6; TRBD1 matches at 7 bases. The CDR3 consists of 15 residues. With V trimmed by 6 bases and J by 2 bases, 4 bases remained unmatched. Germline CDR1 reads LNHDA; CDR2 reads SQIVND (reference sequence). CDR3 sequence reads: CASSTGQAYNSPLHF. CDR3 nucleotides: TGTGCCAGTAGCACCGGACAGGCCTATAATTCACCCCTCCACTTT.

The CDR3 DNA follows: TGTGCCAGCAGGCCATCCGGGACAGACTATGGCTACACCTTC. Residues: CASRPSGTDYGYTF. The chain is built from TRBV6-5 and TRBJ1-2; TRBD1 agrees at 7 bases. The CDR3 is 14 amino acids. Looked up from germline, CDR1 is MNHEY and CDR2 is SVGAGI. Trimming removed 6 bases from V and 3 bases from J; junction bases left unmatched: 7.

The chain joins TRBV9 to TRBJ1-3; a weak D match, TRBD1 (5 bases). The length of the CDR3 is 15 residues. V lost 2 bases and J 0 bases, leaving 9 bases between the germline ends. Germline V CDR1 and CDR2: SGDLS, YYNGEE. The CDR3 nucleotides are TGTGCCAGCAGCGTCGACAGCAGCTCTGGAAACACCATATATTTT. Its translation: CASSVDSSSGNTIYF.

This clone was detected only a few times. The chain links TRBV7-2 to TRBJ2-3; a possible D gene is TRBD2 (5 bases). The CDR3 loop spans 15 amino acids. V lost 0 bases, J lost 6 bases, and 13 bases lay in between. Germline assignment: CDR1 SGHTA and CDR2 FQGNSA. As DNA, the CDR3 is TGTGCCAGCAGCTTAGCGCAGACTACGGCCGATACGCAGTATTTT. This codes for CASSLAQTTADTQYF. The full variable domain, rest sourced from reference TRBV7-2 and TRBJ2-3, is GAGVSQSPSNKVTEKGKDVELRCDPISGHTALYWYRQSLGQGLEFLIYFQGNSAPDKSGLPSDRFSAERTGGSVSTLTIQRTQQEDSAVYLCASSLAQTTADTQYFGPGTRLTVL.

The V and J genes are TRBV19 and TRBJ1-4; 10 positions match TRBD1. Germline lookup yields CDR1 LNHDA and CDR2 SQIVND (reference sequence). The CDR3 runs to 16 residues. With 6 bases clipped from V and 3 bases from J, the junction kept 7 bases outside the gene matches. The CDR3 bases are TGTGCCAGTAGAGACAGGGGGCTGACGGCTAATGAAAAACTGTTTTTT. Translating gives CASRDRGLTANEKLFF.

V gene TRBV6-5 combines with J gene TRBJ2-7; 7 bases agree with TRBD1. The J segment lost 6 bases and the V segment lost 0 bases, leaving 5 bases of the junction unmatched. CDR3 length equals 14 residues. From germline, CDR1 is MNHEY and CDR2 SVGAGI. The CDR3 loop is CASSYSGTALEQYF. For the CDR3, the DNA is TGTGCCAGCAGTTACTCAGGGACAGCCCTCGAGCAGTACTTC.